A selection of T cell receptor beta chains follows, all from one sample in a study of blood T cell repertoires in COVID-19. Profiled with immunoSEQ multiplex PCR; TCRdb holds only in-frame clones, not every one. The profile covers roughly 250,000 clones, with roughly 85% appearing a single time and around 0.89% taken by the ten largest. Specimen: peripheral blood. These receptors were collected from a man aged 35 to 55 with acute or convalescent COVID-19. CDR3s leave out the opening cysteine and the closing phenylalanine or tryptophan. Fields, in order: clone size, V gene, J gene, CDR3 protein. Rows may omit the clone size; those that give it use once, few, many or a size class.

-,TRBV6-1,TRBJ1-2,ASSEMRHYGYT
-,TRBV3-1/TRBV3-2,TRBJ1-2,ASSRPNNGFGNGYT
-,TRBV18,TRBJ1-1,ASSPPSGLYTEAF
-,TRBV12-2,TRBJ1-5,ASRSTGGSNQPQH
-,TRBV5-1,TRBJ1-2,ASNAGQGGNYGYT
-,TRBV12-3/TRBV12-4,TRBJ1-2,ASSQQGYGYT
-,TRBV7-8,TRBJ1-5,ASSAWTSSNQPQH
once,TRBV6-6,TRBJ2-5,ASVDRAETQY
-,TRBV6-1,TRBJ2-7,ASSEGGLLSSYEQY
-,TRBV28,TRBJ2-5,ASSTGETAGRETQY
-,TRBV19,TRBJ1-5,ATQTGYPPQH
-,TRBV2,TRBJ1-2,ASSPGTGYGGYT
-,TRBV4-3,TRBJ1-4,ASSQDLGRVDEKLF
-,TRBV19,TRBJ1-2,ASRRDRTEGYT
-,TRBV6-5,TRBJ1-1,ASSYRGPGGTEAF
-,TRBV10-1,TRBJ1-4,ASSLWTDYFNEKLF
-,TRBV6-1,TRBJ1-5,ASSPQEVGYQPQH
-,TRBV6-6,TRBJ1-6,ASSVTLGSPLH
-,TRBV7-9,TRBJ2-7,ASSFPGSEQY
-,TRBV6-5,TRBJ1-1,ASSSAGQRNTEAF
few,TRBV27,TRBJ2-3,ASSRQGSDTQY
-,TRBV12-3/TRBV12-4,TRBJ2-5,ASSLDSKETQY
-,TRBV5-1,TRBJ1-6,ASSLDSAEAPLH
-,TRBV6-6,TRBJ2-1,ASWVRDYSYNEQF
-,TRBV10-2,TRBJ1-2,ASGSAANYGYT
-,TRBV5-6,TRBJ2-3,ASSLLTPGHSDTQY
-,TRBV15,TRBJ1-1,ATSGQGTEAF
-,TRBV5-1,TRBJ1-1,ASSLPGNEAF
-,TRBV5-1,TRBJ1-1,ASTGGTEAF